Below are 18 T cell receptor beta chains sequenced from a single sample in a study of T-cell reconstitution after alpha-beta-depleted transplantation in children. Molecular barcoding with unique molecular identifiers was used for the TCRbeta library. TCRdb analysed the PCR reads with MiXCR anew, one entry per CDR3 protein. The sample records 750,000 to 950,000 distinct CDR3 sequences, about 16% being singletons. Sample: PBMCs, mostly from graft donor cells, taken 360 days after TCRalphabeta/CD19-depleted stem cell transplant. Receptor source: a male patient under 18 who had a stem cell transplant for acute lymphoblastic leukemia, so the T cells may come from the graft donor.

This clonotype came up a few times. This sequence joins TRBV24-1 and TRBJ2-1; 14 nucleotides align to TRBD2. The CDR3 is made up of 16 amino acids. V lost 3 bases, J lost 7 bases, and 4 bases stayed unmatched. In germline, CDR1 is KGHDR, CDR2 SFDVKD. As DNA, the CDR3 is TGTGCCACCAGTGATGCGGGACTAGCGGGAGTAAATGAGCAGTTCTTC. The encoded protein is CATSDAGLAGVNEQFF.

This sequence joins TRBV28 and TRBJ2-3, with D possibly TRBD2 on 6 matching bases. This CDR3 contains 15 residues. With 6 bases removed from V and 8 bases from J, the gap between germline ends came to 21 bases. The V gene's germline CDR1 is MDHEN and CDR2 SYDVKM. The CDR3 DNA follows: TGTGCCAGCAGGCCGGGACTCCTTATGAGGTCTACGCAGTATTTT. This encodes CASRPGLLMRSTQYF.

This clonotype was counted many times. The genes are TRBV10-1 and TRBJ2-1; TRBD2 might be the D (5 bases). Germline loops: CDR1 WNHNN, CDR2 SYGVQD (reference sequence). The CDR3 length is 13 residues. The V and J ends lost 3 bases and 8 bases respectively, with 11 bases between them. For the CDR3, the DNA is TGCGCCAGCAGTGATAGGGCCGGGGATGAGCAGTTCTTC. Its translation: CASSDRAGDEQFF.

This chain links TRBV11-2 with TRBJ1-1; weak D call: TRBD1 (5 bases). This CDR3 contains 14 residues. The germline V and J ends were trimmed by 5 bases and 1 base, with 11 bases remaining between them. Germline assignment: CDR1 SGHAT and CDR2 FQNNGV. The CDR3 loop is CASSLNGGNTEAFF. DNA of the CDR3: TGTGCCAGCAGCCTAAACGGGGGGAACACTGAAGCTTTCTTT.

This clonotype has a handful of counts. The V call is TRBV4-1, the J call TRBJ1-2, with a possible D match to TRBD1 (5 bases). Germline V CDR1 and CDR2: MGHRA, YSYEKL. V was cut by 2 bases and J by 7 bases, with 17 bases left in between. The CDR3 covers 15 residues. The CDR3 reads CASSQPGRKIGGYTF. The CDR3 region has the DNA TGCGCCAGCAGCCAACCGGGACGAAAAATCGGTGGCTACACCTTC.

The chain couples TRBV6-2 or TRBV6-3 to TRBJ1-3; D unresolved. The CDR3 spans 14 residues. V lost 5 bases, J lost 7 bases, and 15 bases lay in between. Per germline, CDR1 MNHEY and CDR2 SVGEGT. Here the CDR3 reads CASSNGPRWNTIYF. The CDR3 DNA is TGTGCCAGCAGTAACGGCCCGAGGTGGAACACCATATATTTT.

This clonotype was seen a handful of times. This chain's CDR3 is CASSPLLEFDEQFF. CDR3 sequence (DNA): TGTGCCAGCTCACCACTGTTGGAGTTCGATGAGCAGTTCTTC. The rearrangement uses TRBV18 and TRBJ2-1; D is unclear. CDR1 and CDR2 from the germline V gene are KGHSH and LQKENI. V lost 1 base, J lost 8 bases, and 12 bases lay in between. This CDR3 has 14 residues.

This chain connects TRBV4-1 to TRBJ2-7; 7 bases are a match to TRBD2. The trim removed 1 base at V and 4 bases at J, leaving 16 bases unmatched. Germline V gene lookup returns CDR1 MGHRA and CDR2 YSYEKL. The CDR3 runs to 18 residues. The DNA of the CDR3 is TGCGCCAGCAGCCAAGGGGACGTCATGCTAGCGGTAGTTTACGAGCAGTACTTC. Its translation is CASSQGDVMLAVVYEQYF.

This clonotype was seen repeatedly, ten times or more. The CDR3 region has the DNA TGTGCCAGCAGCTTAGCCACGGTGGGCAATCAGCCCCAGCATTTT. Protein product: CASSLATVGNQPQHF. The chain has TRBV7-8 and TRBJ1-5; D not resolved. The CDR3 runs 15 residues. From germline, CDR1 is SGHVS and CDR2 FQNEAQ. The V and J ends lost 0 bases and 2 bases respectively, with 8 bases between them. The entire variable domain, with the rest obtained from reference TRBV7-8 and TRBJ1-5, is as follows: GAGVSQSPRYKVAKRGQDVALRCDPISGHVSLFWYQQALGQGPEFLTYFQNEAQLDKSGLPSDRFFAERPEGSVSTLKIQRTQQEDSAVYLCASSLATVGNQPQHFGDGTRLSIL.

This sequence joins TRBV9 and TRBJ2-1; the D is unclear. The germline gives CDR1 SGDLS, CDR2 YYNGEE. The V and J ends lost 0 bases and 3 bases respectively, with 10 bases between them. The CDR3 runs 15 residues. For the CDR3, the DNA is TGTGCCAGCAGCGTAGCTCCCTTGGGCTACAATGAGCAGTTCTTC. This translates into CASSVAPLGYNEQFF.

This clonotype was seen a few times. The V and J genes are TRBV24-1 and TRBJ2-5, with 10 positions matching TRBD2. The CDR3 spans 17 residues. Germline V gene lookup returns CDR1 KGHDR and CDR2 SFDVKD. The V and J ends lost 1 base and 5 bases, in that order; junction bases with no gene match: 9. CDR3 protein: CATSDFTLAGVAETQYF. CDR3 nucleotides: TGTGCCACCAGTGATTTCACGCTAGCGGGAGTAGCTGAGACCCAGTACTTC.

This chain uses TRBV5-1 with TRBJ2-2; TRBD2 matches at 7 bases. With 3 bases clipped from V and 2 bases from J, the junction kept 13 bases outside the gene matches. CDR3 size: 18 residues. Germline V CDR1 and CDR2: SGHRS, YFSETQ. CDR3 bases: TGCGCCAGCAGCTCCGGGCGGGGGAACTTCCGAAACACCGGGGAGCTGTTTTTT. This encodes CASSSGRGNFRNTGELFF.

The V and J genes are TRBV5-1 and TRBJ2-7; 7 bases are shared with TRBD2. The CDR3 has 16 residues. CDR1 is SGHRS, CDR2 YFSETQ, per germline. V dropped 3 bases and J dropped 1; count of bases not matched to a gene: 10. The CDR3 protein is CASSWIAGGISYEQYF. The DNA of the CDR3 is TGCGCCAGCAGCTGGATCGCCGGGGGGATTTCCTACGAGCAGTACTTC.

This chain links TRBV12-3 or TRBV12-4 with TRBJ1-6; D gene unclear. The CDR3 is 15 residues long. The germline V and J ends were trimmed by 6 bases and 5 bases, with 14 bases remaining between them. The CDR3 nucleotides read TGTGCCAGCAGGGCAGGAGCTCTTAATAATTCACCCCTCCACTTT. Protein product: CASRAGALNNSPLHF.

The gene calls are TRBV5-6 and TRBJ2-7; 10 bases agree with TRBD2. The V gene end was trimmed by 4 bases and the J gene end by 3 bases; junction bases not matched to a gene: 10. This CDR3 has 16 amino acids. Germline assignment: CDR1 SGHDT and CDR2 YYEEEE. CDR3 sequence: CASSGRGLALNYEQYF. The DNA of the CDR3 is TGTGCCAGCAGCGGGAGGGGACTAGCGCTAAACTACGAGCAGTACTTC.

The chain couples TRBV12-3 or TRBV12-4 to TRBJ1-5, with TRBD1 matching over 7 bases. The trim removed 5 bases at V and 0 bases at J, leaving 7 bases unmatched. CDR3 length: 16 amino acids. CDR3 DNA: TGTGCCAGCAGTCGTCAGGGACAGCATAGCAATCAGCCCCAGCATTTT. Its translation: CASSRQGQHSNQPQHF.

This clonotype occurred a few times. Compared with germline, one end of the junction differs, possibly owing to a read error. The V call is TRBV18, the J call TRBJ2-7, with no clear D. The CDR3 is made up of 12 amino acids. Germline assignment: CDR1 KGHSH and CDR2 LQKENI. CDR3 residues: CASSPTLDRAHF. As DNA, the CDR3 is TGTGCCAGCTCACCAACGTTGGACCGTGCTCACTTC.

This clonotype was observed many times. The gene calls are TRBV7-2 and TRBJ1-5; D is uncertain. CDR3 length: 13 residues. The V and J ends lost 1 base and 7 bases respectively, with 8 bases between them. In germline, CDR1 is SGHTA, CDR2 FQGNSA. DNA of the CDR3: TGTGCCAGCAGCTTAGAATCTCCCCAGCCCCAGCATTTT. Its protein product is CASSLESPQPQHF.